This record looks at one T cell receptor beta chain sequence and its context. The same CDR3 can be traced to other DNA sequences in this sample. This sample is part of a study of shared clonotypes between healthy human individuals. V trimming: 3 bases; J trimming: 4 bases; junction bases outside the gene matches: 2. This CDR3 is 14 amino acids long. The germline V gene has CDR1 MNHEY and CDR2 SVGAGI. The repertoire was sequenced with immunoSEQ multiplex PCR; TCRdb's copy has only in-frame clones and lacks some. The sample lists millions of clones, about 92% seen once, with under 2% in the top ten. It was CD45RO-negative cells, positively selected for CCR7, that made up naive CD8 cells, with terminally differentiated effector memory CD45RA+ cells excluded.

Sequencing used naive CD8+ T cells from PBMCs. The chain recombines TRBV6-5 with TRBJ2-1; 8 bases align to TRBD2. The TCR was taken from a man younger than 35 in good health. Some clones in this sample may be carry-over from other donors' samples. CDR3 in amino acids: CASSYREGYNEQFF. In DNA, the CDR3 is TGTGCCAGCAGTTATCGGGAGGGATACAATGAGCAGTTCTTC.